The T cell receptor (beta chain) described here comes from a study of cytomegalovirus exposure and HLA in healthy donors. Donors likely had unrecorded immune exposures despite being nominally healthy when sampled. On this clone: Antigen unknown.

A multiplex PCR was run with 60 Vbeta primers and 13 Jbeta primers. Original data processing: About 83 million unique TCR beta chains, 10 million to 14 million shared, were counted in a later analysis. The method was immunoSEQ multiplex PCR; TCRdb's version includes in-frame clones alone and lacks a portion of them. V, J and clone size are those of that table, while D and trimming were read from the DNA. Among over 50,000 clones listed, around 87% were seen once. Germline CDR1 is MNHEY and CDR2 is SVGAGI. The CDR3 consists of 14 residues. Study-level points and caveats: Most of the CMV-associated TCR beta chains (in a later analysis) appeared to be HLA-restricted. Specificity of three CMV-associated chains for CMV antigens was verified in vitro.

This receptor was taken from a man between 18 and 29 years old in good health and CMV-seronegative. The chain joins TRBV6-5 to TRBJ2-7; D gene ambiguous. The DNA end lines up better with TRBJ2-5; the J call may be wrong. Sequencing was carried out using PBMCs. CDR3 loop: CASSYSGREETQYF. In nucleotides, the CDR3 is TGTGCCAGCAGTTACTCGGGCCGGGAAGAGACCCAGTACTTC.